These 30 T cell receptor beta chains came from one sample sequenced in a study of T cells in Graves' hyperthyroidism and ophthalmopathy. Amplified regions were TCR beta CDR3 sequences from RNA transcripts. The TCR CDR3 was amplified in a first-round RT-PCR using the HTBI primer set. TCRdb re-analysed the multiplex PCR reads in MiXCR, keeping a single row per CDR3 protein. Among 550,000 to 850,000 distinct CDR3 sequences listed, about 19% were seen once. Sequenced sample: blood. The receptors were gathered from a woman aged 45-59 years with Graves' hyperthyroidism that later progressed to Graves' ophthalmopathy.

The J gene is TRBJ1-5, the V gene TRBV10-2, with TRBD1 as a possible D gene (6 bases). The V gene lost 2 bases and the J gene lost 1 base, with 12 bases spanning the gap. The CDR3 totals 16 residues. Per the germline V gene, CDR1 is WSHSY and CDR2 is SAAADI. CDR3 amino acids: CASSELGQGSNQPQHF. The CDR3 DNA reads TGCGCCAGCAGTGAGCTTGGTCAGGGGAGCAATCAGCCCCAGCATTTT.

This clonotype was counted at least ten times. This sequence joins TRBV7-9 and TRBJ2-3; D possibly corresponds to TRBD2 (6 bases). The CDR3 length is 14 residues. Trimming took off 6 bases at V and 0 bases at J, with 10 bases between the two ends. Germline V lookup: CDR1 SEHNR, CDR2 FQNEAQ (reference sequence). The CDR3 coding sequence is TGTGCCAGCAGTCCTAGCGAGAGCACAGATACGCAGTATTTT. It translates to CASSPSESTDTQYF.

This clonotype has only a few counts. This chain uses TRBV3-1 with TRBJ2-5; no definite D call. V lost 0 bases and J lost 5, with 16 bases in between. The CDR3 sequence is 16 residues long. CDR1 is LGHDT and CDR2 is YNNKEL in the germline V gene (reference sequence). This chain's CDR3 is CASSQDQYGLGETQYF. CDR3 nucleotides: TGTGCCAGCAGCCAAGATCAGTACGGGCTCGGGGAGACCCAGTACTTC.

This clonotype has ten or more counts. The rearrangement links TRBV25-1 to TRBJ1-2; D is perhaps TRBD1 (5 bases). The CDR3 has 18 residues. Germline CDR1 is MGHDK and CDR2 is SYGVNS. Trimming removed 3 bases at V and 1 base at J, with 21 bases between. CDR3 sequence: CASSDVGGVGVGNYGYTF. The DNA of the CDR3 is TGTGCCAGCAGTGACGTCGGAGGGGTCGGGGTGGGTAACTATGGCTACACCTTC.

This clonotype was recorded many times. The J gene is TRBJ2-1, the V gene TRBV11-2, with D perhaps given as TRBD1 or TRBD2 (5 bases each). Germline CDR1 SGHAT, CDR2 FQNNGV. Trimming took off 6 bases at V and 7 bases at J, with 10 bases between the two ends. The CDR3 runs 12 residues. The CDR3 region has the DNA TGTGCCAGCAGGGGACCGATAAATGAGCAGTTCTTC. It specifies CASRGPINEQFF.

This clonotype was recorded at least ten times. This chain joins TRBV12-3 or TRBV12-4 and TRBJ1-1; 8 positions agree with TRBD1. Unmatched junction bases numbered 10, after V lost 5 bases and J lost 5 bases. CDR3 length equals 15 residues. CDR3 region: CASSPSGTGSTEAFF. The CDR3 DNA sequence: TGTGCCAGCAGTCCCTCCGGGACAGGCTCTACTGAAGCTTTCTTT.

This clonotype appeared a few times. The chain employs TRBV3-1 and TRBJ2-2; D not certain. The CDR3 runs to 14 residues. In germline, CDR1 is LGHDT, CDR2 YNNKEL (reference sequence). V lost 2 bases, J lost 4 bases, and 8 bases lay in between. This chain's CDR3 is CASSQSVSTGELFF. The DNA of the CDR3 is TGTGCCAGCAGCCAATCGGTCAGCACCGGGGAGCTGTTTTTT.

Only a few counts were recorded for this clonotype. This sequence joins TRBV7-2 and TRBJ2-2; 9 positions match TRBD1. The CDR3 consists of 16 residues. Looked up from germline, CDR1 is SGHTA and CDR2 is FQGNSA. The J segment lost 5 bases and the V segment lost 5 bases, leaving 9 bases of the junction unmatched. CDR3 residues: CASSERQGVGTGELFF. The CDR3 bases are TGTGCCAGCAGCGAAAGACAGGGGGTGGGGACCGGGGAGCTGTTTTTT.

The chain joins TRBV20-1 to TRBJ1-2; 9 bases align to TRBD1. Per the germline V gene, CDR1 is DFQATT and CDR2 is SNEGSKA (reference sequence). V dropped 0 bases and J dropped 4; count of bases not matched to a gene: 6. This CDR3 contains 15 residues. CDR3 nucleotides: TGCAGTGCTAGAGAACAGGGGGCGGTCTTCTATGGCTACACCTTC. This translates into CSAREQGAVFYGYTF.

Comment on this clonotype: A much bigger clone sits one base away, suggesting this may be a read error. The CDR3: CASGVGTTQETQYF. In DNA form, the CDR3 reads TGTGCCAGCGGCGTAGGGACTACCCAAGAGACCCAGTACTTC. V is TRBV9 and J is TRBJ2-5; 7 nucleotides agree with TRBD2. Germline V CDR1 and CDR2: SGDLS, YYNGEE. This CDR3 has 14 residues. The full variable domain, completed using reference TRBV9 and TRBJ2-5, is DSGVTQTPKHLITATGQRVTLRCSPRSGDLSVYWYQQSLDQGLQFLIQYYNGEERAKGNILERFSAQQFPDLHSELNLSSLELGDSALYFCASGVGTTQETQYFGPGTRLLVL.

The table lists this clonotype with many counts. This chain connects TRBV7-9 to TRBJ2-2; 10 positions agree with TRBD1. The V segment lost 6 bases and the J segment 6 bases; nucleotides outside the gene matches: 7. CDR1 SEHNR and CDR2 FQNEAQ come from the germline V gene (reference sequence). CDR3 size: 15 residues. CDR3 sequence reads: CASRPRQGAAGELFF. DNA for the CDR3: TGTGCCAGCAGACCGCGACAGGGGGCCGCCGGGGAGCTGTTTTTT.

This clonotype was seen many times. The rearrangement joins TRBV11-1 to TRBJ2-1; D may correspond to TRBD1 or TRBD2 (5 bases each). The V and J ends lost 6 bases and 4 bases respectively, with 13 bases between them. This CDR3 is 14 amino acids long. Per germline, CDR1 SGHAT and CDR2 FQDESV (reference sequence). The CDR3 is CASRGTGWYNEQFF. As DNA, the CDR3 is TGTGCCAGCAGAGGGACCGGTTGGTACAATGAGCAGTTCTTC. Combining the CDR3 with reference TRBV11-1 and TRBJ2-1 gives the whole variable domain EAEVAQSPRYKITEKSQAVAFWCDPISGHATLYWYRQILGQGPELLVQFQDESVVDDSQLPKDRFSAERLKGVDSTLKIQPAELGDSAMYLCASRGTGWYNEQFFGPGTRLTVL.

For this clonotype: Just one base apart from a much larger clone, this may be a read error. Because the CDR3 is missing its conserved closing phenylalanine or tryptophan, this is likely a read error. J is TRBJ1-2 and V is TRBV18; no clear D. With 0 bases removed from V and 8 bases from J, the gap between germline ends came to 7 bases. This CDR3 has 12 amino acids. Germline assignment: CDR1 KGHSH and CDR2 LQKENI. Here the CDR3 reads CASSPPGRGYTI. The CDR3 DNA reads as TGTGCCAGCTCACCACCGGGTCGCGGCTACACCATC.

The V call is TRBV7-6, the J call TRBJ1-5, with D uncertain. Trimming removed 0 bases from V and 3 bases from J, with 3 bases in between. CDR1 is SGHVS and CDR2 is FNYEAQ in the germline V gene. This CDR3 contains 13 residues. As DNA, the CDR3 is TGTGCCAGCAGCTTAGCGCCCAATCAGCCCCAGCATTTT. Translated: CASSLAPNQPQHF.

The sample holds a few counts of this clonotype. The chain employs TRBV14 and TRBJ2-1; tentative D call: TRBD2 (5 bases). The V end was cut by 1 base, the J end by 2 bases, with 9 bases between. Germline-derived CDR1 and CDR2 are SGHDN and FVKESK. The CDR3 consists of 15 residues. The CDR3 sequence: CASSQASGTYNEQFF. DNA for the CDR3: TGTGCCAGCAGCCAAGCAAGCGGAACCTACAATGAGCAGTTCTTC.

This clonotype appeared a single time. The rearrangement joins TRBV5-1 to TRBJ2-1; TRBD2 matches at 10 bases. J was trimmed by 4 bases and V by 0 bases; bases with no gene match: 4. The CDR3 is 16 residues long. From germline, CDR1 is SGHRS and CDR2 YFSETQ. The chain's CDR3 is CASSLVGLAMYNEQFF. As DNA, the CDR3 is TGCGCCAGCAGCTTGGTGGGACTAGCGATGTACAATGAGCAGTTCTTC.

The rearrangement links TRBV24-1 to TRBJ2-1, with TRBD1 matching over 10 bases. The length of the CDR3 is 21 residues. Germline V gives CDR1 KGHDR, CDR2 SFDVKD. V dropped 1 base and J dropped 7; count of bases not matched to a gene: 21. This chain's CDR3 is CATSDFSPLSGTGELGNEQFF. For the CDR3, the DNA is TGTGCCACCAGTGATTTCTCCCCCTTATCCGGGACAGGGGAACTAGGGAATGAGCAGTTCTTC.

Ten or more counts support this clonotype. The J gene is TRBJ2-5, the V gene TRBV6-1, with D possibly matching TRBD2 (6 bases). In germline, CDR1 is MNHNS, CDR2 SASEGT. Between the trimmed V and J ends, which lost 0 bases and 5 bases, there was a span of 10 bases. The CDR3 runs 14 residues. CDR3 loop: CASSEAGGRETQYF. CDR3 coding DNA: TGTGCCAGCAGTGAAGCTGGTGGGAGGGAGACCCAGTACTTC.

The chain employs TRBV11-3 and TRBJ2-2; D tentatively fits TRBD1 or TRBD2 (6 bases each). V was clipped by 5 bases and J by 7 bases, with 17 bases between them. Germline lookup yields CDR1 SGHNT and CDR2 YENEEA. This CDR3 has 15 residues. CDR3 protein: CASSPTRGQGGELFF. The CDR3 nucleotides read TGTGCCAGCAGCCCGACCCGGGGGCAAGGCGGGGAGCTGTTTTTT.

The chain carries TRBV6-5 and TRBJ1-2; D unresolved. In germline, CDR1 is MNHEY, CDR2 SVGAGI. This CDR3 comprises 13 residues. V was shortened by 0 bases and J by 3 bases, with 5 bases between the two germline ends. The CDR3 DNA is TGTGCCAGCAGTTACTCCCATCACTATGGCTACACCTTC. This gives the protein CASSYSHHYGYTF.

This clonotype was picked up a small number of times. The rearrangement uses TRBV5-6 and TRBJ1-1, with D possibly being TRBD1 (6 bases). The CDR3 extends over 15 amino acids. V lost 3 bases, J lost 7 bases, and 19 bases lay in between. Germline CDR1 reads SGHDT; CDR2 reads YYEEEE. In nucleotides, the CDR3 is TGTGCCAGCAGCTACACCGGGACAAGCCCTGATGAAGCTTTCTTT. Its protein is CASSYTGTSPDEAFF.

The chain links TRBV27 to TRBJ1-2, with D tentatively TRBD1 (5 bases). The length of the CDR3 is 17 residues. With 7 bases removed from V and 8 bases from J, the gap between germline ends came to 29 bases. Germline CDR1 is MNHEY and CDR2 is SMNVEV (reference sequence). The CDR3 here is CASNNPGPSSPGYGYTF. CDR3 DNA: TGTGCCAGCAACAATCCGGGACCCTCATCCCCCGGGTACGGCTACACCTTC.

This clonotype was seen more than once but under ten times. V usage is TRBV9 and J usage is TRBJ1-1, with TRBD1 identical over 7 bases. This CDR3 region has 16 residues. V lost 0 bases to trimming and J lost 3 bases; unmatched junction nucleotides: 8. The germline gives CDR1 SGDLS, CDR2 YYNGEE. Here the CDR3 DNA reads TGTGCCAGCAGCGTAGCGTCCACAGGGGCAGACACTGAAGCTTTCTTT. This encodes CASSVASTGADTEAFF. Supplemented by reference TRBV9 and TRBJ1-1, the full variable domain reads DSGVTQTPKHLITATGQRVTLRCSPRSGDLSVYWYQQSLDQGLQFLIQYYNGEERAKGNILERFSAQQFPDLHSELNLSSLELGDSALYFCASSVASTGADTEAFFGQGTRLTVV.

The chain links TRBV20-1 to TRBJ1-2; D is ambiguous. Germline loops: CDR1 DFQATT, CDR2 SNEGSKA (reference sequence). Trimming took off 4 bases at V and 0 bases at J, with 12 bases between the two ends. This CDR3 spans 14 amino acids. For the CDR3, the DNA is TGCAGTGCTATTGGACGGGCTGCTAACTATGGCTACACCTTC. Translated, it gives CSAIGRAANYGYTF.

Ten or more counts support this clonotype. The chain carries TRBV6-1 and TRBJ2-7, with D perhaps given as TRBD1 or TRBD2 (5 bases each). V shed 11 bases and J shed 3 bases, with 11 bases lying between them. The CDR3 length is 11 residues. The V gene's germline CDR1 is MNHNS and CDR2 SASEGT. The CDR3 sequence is CAVGRNYEQYF. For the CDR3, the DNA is TGTGCCGTGGGACGAAACTACGAGCAGTACTTC.

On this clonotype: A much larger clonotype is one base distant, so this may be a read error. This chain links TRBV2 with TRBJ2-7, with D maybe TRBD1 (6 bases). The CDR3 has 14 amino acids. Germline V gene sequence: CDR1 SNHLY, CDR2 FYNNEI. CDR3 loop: CASSEAGESYKQYF. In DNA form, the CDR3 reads TGTGCCAGCAGTGAGGCAGGGGAGTCCTACAAGCAGTACTTC.

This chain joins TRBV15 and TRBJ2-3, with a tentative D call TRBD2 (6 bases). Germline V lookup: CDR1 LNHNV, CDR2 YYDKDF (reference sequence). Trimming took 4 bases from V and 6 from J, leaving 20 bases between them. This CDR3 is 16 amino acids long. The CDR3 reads CATSTIGTSLSDTQYF. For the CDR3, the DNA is TGTGCCACCAGCACGATCGGGACTTCCCTTTCGGATACGCAGTATTTT.

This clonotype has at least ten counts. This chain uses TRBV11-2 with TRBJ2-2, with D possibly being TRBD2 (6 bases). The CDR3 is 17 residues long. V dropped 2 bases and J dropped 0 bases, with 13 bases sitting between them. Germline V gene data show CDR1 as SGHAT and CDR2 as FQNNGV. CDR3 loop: CASSLHQGLSNTGELFF. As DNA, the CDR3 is TGTGCCAGCAGCTTACATCAGGGACTGTCGAACACCGGGGAGCTGTTTTTT.

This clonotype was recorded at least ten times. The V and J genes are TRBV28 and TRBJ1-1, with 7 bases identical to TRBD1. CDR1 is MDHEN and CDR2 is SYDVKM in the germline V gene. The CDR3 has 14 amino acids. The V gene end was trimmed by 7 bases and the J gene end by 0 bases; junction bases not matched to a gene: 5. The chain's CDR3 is CASTPDRMNTEAFF. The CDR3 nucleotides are TGTGCCAGCACCCCGGACAGGATGAACACTGAAGCTTTCTTT. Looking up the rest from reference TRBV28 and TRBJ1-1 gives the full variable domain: DVKVTQSSRYLVKRTGEKVFLECVQDMDHENMFWYRQDPGLGLRLIYFSYDVKMKEKGDIPEGYSVSREKKERFSLILESASTNQTSMYLCASTPDRMNTEAFFGQGTRLTVV.

The CDR3 here is CASSIKGSSYNEQFF. CDR3 DNA: TGTGCCAGTAGTATCAAGGGGAGCTCCTACAATGAGCAGTTCTTC. V and J are TRBV19 and TRBJ2-1; D is tentatively TRBD1 or TRBD2 (5 bases each). CDR1 and CDR2 from the germline V gene are LNHDA and SQIVND (reference sequence). Trimming took off 3 bases at V and 0 bases at J, with 9 bases between the two ends. The CDR3 is made up of 15 amino acids.